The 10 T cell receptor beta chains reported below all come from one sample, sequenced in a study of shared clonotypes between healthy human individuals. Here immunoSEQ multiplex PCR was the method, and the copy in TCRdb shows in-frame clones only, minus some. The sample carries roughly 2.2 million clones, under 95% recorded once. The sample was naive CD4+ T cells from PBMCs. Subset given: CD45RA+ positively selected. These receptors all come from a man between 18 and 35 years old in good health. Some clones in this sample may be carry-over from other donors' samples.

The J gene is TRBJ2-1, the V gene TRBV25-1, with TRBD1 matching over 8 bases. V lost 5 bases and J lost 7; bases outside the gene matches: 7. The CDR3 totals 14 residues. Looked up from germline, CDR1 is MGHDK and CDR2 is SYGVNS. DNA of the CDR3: TGTGCCAGCAGTACTGTGACAGGGGTGAATGAGCAGTTCTTC. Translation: CASSTVTGVNEQFF.

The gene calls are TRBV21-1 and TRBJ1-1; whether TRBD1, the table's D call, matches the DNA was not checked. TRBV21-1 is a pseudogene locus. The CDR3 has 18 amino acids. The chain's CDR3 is CASSIPTPGQTLNTEAFF. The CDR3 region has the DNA TGTGCCAGCAGCATACCTACGCCGGGACAGACACTGAACACTGAAGCTTTCTTT.

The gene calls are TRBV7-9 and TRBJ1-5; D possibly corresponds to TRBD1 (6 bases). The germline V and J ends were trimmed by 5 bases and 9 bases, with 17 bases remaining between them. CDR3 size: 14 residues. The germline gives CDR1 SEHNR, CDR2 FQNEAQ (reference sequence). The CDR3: CASSPTGGDVPQHF. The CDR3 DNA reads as TGTGCCAGCAGCCCGACAGGAGGGGATGTGCCCCAGCATTTT.

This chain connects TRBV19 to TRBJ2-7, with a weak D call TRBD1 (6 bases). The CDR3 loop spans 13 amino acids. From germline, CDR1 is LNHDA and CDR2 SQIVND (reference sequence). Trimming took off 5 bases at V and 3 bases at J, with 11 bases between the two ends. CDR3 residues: CASSDRPRYEQYF. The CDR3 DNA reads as TGTGCCAGTAGTGACAGGCCCCGCTACGAGCAGTACTTC. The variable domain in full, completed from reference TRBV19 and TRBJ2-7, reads DGGITQSPKYLFRKEGQNVTLSCEQNLNHDAMYWYRQDPGQGLRLIYYSQIVNDFQKGDIAEGYSVSREKKESFPLTVTSAQKNPTAFYLCASSDRPRYEQYFGPGTRLTVT.

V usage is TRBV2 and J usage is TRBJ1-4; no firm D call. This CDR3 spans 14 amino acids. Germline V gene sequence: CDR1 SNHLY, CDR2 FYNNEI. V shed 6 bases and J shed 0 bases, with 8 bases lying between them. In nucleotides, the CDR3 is TGTGCCAGCAGCCCGCTTGCAACTAATGAAAAACTGTTTTTT. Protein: CASSPLATNEKLFF.

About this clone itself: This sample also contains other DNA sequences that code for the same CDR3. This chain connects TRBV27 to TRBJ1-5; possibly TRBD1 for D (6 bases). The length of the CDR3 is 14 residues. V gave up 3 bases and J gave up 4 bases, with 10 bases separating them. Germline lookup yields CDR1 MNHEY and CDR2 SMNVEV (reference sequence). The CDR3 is CASSLRGGNQPQHF. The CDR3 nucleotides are TGTGCCAGCAGTTTGAGAGGGGGTAATCAGCCCCAGCATTTT.

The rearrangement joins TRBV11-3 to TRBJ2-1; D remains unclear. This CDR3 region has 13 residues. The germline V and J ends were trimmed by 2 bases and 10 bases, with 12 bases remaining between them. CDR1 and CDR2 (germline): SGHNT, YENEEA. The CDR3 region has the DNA TGTGCCAGCAGCTTAAGAAATGTGGGGGAGCAGTTCTTC. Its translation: CASSLRNVGEQFF.

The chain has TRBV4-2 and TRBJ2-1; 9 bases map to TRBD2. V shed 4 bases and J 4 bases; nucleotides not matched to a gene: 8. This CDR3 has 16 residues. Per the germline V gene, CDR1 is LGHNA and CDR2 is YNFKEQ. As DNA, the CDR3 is TGTGCCAGCAGCCCAGATCTAGCGGGAACGTACAATGAGCAGTTCTTC. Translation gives CASSPDLAGTYNEQFF.

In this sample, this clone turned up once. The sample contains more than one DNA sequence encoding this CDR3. In DNA, the CDR3 is TGTGCCAGCAGCGGGACGGTCGGCACAGATACGCAGTATTTT. As protein: CASSGTVGTDTQYF. The chain uses TRBV9 and TRBJ2-3; D ambiguous. The CDR3 loop spans 14 amino acids. The V end lost 3 bases, the J end lost 1 base, and 9 bases lay between the germline ends. Germline assignment: CDR1 SGDLS and CDR2 YYNGEE.

CDR3 region: CASSSYRGPSQPQHF. CDR3 bases: TGTGCCAGCAGCTCCTATCGGGGACCCTCCCAGCCCCAGCATTTT. V is TRBV7-2 and J is TRBJ1-5; TRBD1 might be the D (5 bases). Trimming left V 4 bases short and J 7 bases short, with 17 bases between. The CDR3 has 15 residues. Germline V gives CDR1 SGHTA, CDR2 FQGNSA. The full variable domain, with the rest looked up from reference TRBV7-2 and TRBJ1-5, is GAGVSQSPSNKVTEKGKDVELRCDPISGHTALYWYRQSLGQGLEFLIYFQGNSAPDKSGLPSDRFSAERTGGSVSTLTIQRTQQEDSAVYLCASSSYRGPSQPQHFGDGTRLSIL.